In its sample, the clone carrying this TCR beta chain was seen a few times. Germline V CDR1 and CDR2: MNHEY, SMNVEV (reference sequence). The CDR3 has 15 residues. The V gene lost 5 bases and the J gene lost 3 bases, with 14 bases spanning the gap. TCRdb called the RT-PCR reads again in MiXCR, with one record for every CDR3 protein. This sample carries around 700,000 distinct CDR3 sequences, 14% of them seen once, and the ten largest clones take 3.6%. The sample was memory CD4+ T cells from blood. This TCR was recovered from a female donor in good health, serving as a healthy control. V is TRBV27 and J is TRBJ2-1; TRBD1 is a possible D gene (6 bases). The chain's CDR3 is CASSPRQANYNEQFF. Here the CDR3 DNA reads TGTGCCAGCAGTCCAAGACAGGCCAACTACAATGAGCAGTTCTTC.